These T cell receptor beta chains were read from a single sample in a study of blood T cell repertoires in COVID-19. Produced via immunoSEQ multiplex PCR; TCRdb's table is partial and in-frame only. The sample consists of 90,000 to 130,000 clones, 85% to 90% of them appearing once. Sequencing was carried out using peripheral blood. The source of these receptors is a woman between 50 and 59 years old with acute or convalescent COVID-19. The CDR3 runs from the conserved cysteine through the conserved F or W. Each record gives: J gene, clone size, D gene, V gene, CDR3 protein, CDR3 DNA. A D gene is named only where the DNA matches it firmly. Not all rows give a size; the values are once, few, many and, for expanded clones, a class.

TRBJ2-5,.,TRBD2,TRBV5-1,CASTSGRSIETQYF,TGCGCCAGCACTAGCGGGAGATCCATAGAGACCCAGTACTTC
TRBJ1-6,once,.,TRBV5-1,CASSLGTAHYNSPLHF,TGCGCCAGCAGCTTGGGTACAGCACACTATAATTCACCCCTCCACTTT
TRBJ2-3,once,TRBD2,TRBV5-3,CARRLGLAGKGADTQYF,TGTGCCAGAAGACTCGGCCTAGCGGGAAAGGGGGCAGATACGCAGTATTTT
TRBJ2-3,.,TRBD2,TRBV27,CASSLFPLSGGSTDTQYF,TGTGCCAGCAGTTTATTCCCTCTTTCGGGAGGGAGCACAGATACGCAGTATTTT
TRBJ2-3,.,.,TRBV30,CAWSSGSGYTDTQYF,TGTGCCTGGAGTTCCGGTAGCGGATACACAGATACGCAGTATTTT
TRBJ2-3,.,.,TRBV5-1,CASSLGSGTTDTQYF,TGCGCCAGCAGCTTGGGCAGCGGGACAACAGATACGCAGTATTTT
TRBJ1-1,.,.,TRBV5-1,CASSWGHGVGAEAFF,TGCGCCAGCAGCTGGGGGCATGGGGTCGGCGCTGAAGCTTTCTTT
TRBJ2-3,.,.,TRBV18,CASSPRLAWATDTQYF,TGTGCCAGCTCACCAAGGCTAGCGTGGGCCACAGATACGCAGTATTTT
TRBJ1-1,.,TRBD1,TRBV7-9,CASSLVPGGTEAFF,TGTGCCAGCAGCTTAGTCCCAGGGGGTACTGAAGCTTTCTTT
TRBJ1-1,.,TRBD1,TRBV7-8,CASSRQGFTEAFF,TGTGCCAGCAGCCGACAGGGTTTCACTGAAGCTTTCTTT
TRBJ2-6,.,.,TRBV5-8,CASSRAGSGANVLTF,TGTGCCAGCAGCCGCGCGGGATCTGGGGCCAACGTCCTGACTTTC
TRBJ2-3,.,.,TRBV7-2,CASSLGAGRGDTQYF,TGTGCCAGCAGCTTAGGGGCGGGAAGAGGGGATACGCAGTATTTT
TRBJ1-5,.,.,TRBV6-5,CASSYPLAGSNQPQHF,TGTGCCAGCAGTTATCCTCTAGCAGGTAGCAATCAGCCCCAGCATTTT
TRBJ2-7,.,.,TRBV2,CASAGRGAGEQYF,TGTGCCAGCGCGGGCCGGGGGGCGGGGGAGCAGTACTTC
TRBJ1-4,.,TRBD1,TRBV5-1,CASSWGQGVTNEKLFF,TGCGCCAGCAGCTGGGGACAGGGAGTCACTAATGAAAAACTGTTTTTT
TRBJ2-1,.,.,TRBV3-1/TRBV3-2,CASSHSGEQFF,TGTGCCAGCAGCCATTCAGGTGAGCAGTTCTTC
TRBJ2-5,once,.,TRBV7-2,CASSGRTERRETQYF,TGTGCCAGCAGCGGACGGACCGAGCGGCGGGAGACCCAGTACTTC
TRBJ1-4,.,TRBD1,TRBV5-8,CASSLGTGVNEKLFF,TGTGCCAGCAGCTTGGGGACAGGGGTTAATGAAAAACTGTTTTTT
TRBJ1-5,.,.,TRBV7-9,CASSLSNRDNQPQHF,TGTGCCAGCAGCTTATCCAACAGGGACAATCAGCCCCAGCATTTT
TRBJ1-5,.,TRBD1,TRBV30,CAWSVGGQGNQPQHF,TGTGCCTGGAGTGTAGGTGGACAGGGCAATCAGCCCCAGCATTTT
TRBJ2-7,.,.,TRBV23-1,CASSQSKGGKQYF,TGCGCCAGCAGTCAATCTAAGGGCGGGAAGCAGTACTTC
TRBJ1-1,.,.,TRBV18,CASSEGRNTEAFF,TGTGCCAGCTCGGAGGGAAGGAACACTGAAGCTTTCTTT
TRBJ2-7,.,TRBD2,TRBV7-2,CASSLLGGGRHEQYF,TGTGCCAGCAGCTTATTGGGCGGGGGGCGCCACGAGCAGTACTTC
TRBJ1-1,.,TRBD1,TRBV30,CAWKGASTEAFF,TGTGCCTGGAAGGGGGCTTCCACTGAAGCTTTCTTT
TRBJ2-1,once,TRBD2,TRBV14,CASSQSGLAGVNEQFF,TGTGCCAGCAGCCAAAGCGGGCTAGCGGGAGTGAATGAGCAGTTCTTC
TRBJ1-2,.,TRBD1,TRBV5-1,CASSLAGTGRIYGYTF,TGCGCCAGCAGCTTGGCGGGGACAGGACGCATATATGGCTACACCTTC
TRBJ1-1,once,TRBD1,TRBV27,CASSLRDSYSEAFF,TGTGCCAGCAGTTTACGGGACAGCTACTCTGAAGCTTTCTTT
TRBJ2-4,once,.,TRBV20-1,CSASHTAKNIQYF,TGCAGTGCTAGTCACACAGCCAAAAACATTCAGTACTTC
TRBJ2-2,.,.,TRBV7-9,CASSLDSLTGELFF,TGTGCCAGCAGCTTAGACTCCCTTACCGGGGAGCTGTTTTTT
TRBJ1-1,.,.,TRBV6-1,CASSLGGAPEAFF,TGTGCCAGCAGCCTCGGGGGGGCTCCTGAAGCTTTCTTT
TRBJ2-2,.,TRBD2,TRBV19,CASSTSGRVNTGELFF,TGTGCCAGTAGTACTAGCGGGAGGGTGAACACCGGGGAGCTGTTTTTT
TRBJ1-1,.,.,TRBV24-1,CATSEAGSTEAFF,TGTGCCACCAGTGAGGCAGGCAGCACTGAAGCTTTCTTT